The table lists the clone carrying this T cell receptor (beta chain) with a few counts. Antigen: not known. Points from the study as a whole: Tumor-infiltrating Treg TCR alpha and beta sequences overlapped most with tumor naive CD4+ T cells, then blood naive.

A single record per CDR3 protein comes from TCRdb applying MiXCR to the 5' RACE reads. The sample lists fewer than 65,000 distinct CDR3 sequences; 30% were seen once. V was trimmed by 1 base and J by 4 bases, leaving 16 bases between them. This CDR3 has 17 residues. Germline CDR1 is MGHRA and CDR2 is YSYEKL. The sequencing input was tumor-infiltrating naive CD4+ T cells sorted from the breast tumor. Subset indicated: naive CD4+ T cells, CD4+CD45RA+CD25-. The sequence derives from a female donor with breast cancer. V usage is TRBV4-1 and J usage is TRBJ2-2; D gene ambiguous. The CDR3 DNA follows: TGCGCCAGCAGCCAAGTAGACTTAGGGTTGGCCACCGGGGAGCTGTTTTTT. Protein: CASSQVDLGLATGELFF.